The 24 T cell receptor beta chains listed next were all sequenced from one sample in a study of shared clonotypes between healthy human individuals. Measured with immunoSEQ multiplex PCR; TCRdb has only the in-frame clones, and not every one. This sample has a few hundred thousand clones, with approximately 80% found just once. The specimen was PBMCs. The receptor set was obtained from a woman aged 35 to 49 in good health. Some clones in this sample may be carry-over from other donors' samples.

The CDR3 DNA reads as TGCAGCGTTGAAGGGGGGAGACAGGCCACAGATACGCAGTATTTT. Translating it yields CSVEGGRQATDTQYF. The gene calls are TRBV29-1 and TRBJ2-3; TRBD1 is a possible D gene (6 bases). With 1 base removed from V and 2 bases from J, the gap between germline ends came to 13 bases. Germline V gene lookup returns CDR1 SQVTM and CDR2 ANQGSEA. The CDR3 is 15 amino acids.

The V call is TRBV5-4, the J call TRBJ2-2; 14 nucleotides match TRBD2. Germline CDR1 is SGHNT and CDR2 is YYREEE (reference sequence). J lost 7 bases, V lost 5 bases, and 10 bases had no gene match. CDR3 length equals 17 residues. In DNA form, the CDR3 reads TGTGCCAGCAGTCTACCGGGACTAGCGGGAGCGGGCGGGGAGCTGTTTTTT. Translating it yields CASSLPGLAGAGGELFF.

This rearrangement joins TRBV27 to TRBJ1-1, with D maybe TRBD1 (5 bases). V lost 3 bases and J lost 0, with 8 bases in between. CDR1 MNHEY and CDR2 SMNVEV come from the germline V gene (reference sequence). The CDR3 extends over 14 amino acids. The CDR3 region is CASSFGGMNTEAFF. The CDR3 DNA reads TGTGCCAGCAGTTTCGGGGGGATGAACACTGAAGCTTTCTTT.

Of note for this clone: A much larger clone differs by one base, so this may be a read error. Other nucleotide sequences in the sample specify the same CDR3. The gene calls are TRBV5-1 and TRBJ1-3; D might be TRBD1 (5 bases). V was cut by 2 bases and J by 7 bases, with 16 bases left in between. This CDR3 spans 15 amino acids. Germline lookup yields CDR1 SGHRS and CDR2 YFSETQ. CDR3 nucleotide sequence: TGCGCCAGCAGCTTAGGCGGGGGTTCAGGGAACACCATATATTTT. As protein: CASSLGGGSGNTIYF. Supplemented by reference TRBV5-1 and TRBJ1-3, the full variable domain reads KAGVTQTPRYLIKTRGQQVTLSCSPISGHRSVSWYQQTPGQGLQFLFEYFSETQRNKGNFPGRFSGRQFSNSRSEMNVSTLELGDSALYLCASSLGGGSGNTIYFGEGSWLTVV.

This sequence joins TRBV10-3 and TRBJ2-1; D remains unclear. The germline V and J ends were trimmed by 9 bases and 8 bases, with 8 bases remaining between them. Germline-derived CDR1 and CDR2 are ENHRY and SYGVKD. The CDR3 is made up of 10 amino acids. The CDR3 DNA reads TGTGCCATTAGAGTACATGAGCAGTTCTTC. It is translated as CAIRVHEQFF.

The chain couples TRBV4-1 to TRBJ2-2; 13 nucleotides align to TRBD2. V was pared by 2 bases and J by 5 bases, with 8 bases of the junction left unmatched. Germline V gene data show CDR1 as MGHRA and CDR2 as YSYEKL. This CDR3 is 18 amino acids long. The CDR3 spells CASSQITSGRDRTGELFF. CDR3 in DNA: TGCGCCAGCAGCCAAATAACTAGCGGGAGGGACAGGACCGGGGAGCTGTTTTTT.

The chain uses TRBV2 and TRBJ2-4, with a tentative D call TRBD1 (5 bases). Germline CDR1 and CDR2: SNHLY and FYNNEI. The length of the CDR3 is 14 residues. Trimming left V 7 bases short and J 0 bases short, with 10 bases between. CDR3 nucleotide sequence: TGTGCCAGCAATTCAGGGATAGCCAAAAACATTCAGTACTTC. This sequence encodes CASNSGIAKNIQYF.

The rearrangement uses TRBV6-5 and TRBJ2-7; possibly TRBD2 for D (6 bases). Between the trimmed V and J ends, which lost 0 bases and 3 bases, there was a span of 9 bases. The CDR3 is 14 residues long. Germline CDR1 is MNHEY and CDR2 is SVGAGI. In DNA, the CDR3 is TGTGCCAGCAGTTACTCGCGACTAGTCTACGAGCAGTACTTC. It is translated as CASSYSRLVYEQYF.

CDR3 region: CASSFGQTGNTIYF. DNA for the CDR3: TGCGCCAGCAGCTTCGGACAGACTGGAAACACCATATATTTT. This chain joins TRBV5-1 and TRBJ1-3; tentatively, D is TRBD1 (6 bases). Trimming left V 2 bases short and J 2 bases short, with 8 bases between. This CDR3 is built from 14 residues. Germline V CDR1 and CDR2: SGHRS, YFSETQ. The full variable domain, its missing parts supplied by reference TRBV5-1 and TRBJ1-3, is KAGVTQTPRYLIKTRGQQVTLSCSPISGHRSVSWYQQTPGQGLQFLFEYFSETQRNKGNFPGRFSGRQFSNSRSEMNVSTLELGDSALYLCASSFGQTGNTIYFGEGSWLTVV.

CDR3 residues: CASSEGGNYGYTF. The DNA for the CDR3 is TGTGCCAGCAGTGAGGGAGGAAACTATGGCTACACCTTC. The gene calls are TRBV28 and TRBJ1-2, with D unclear. Trimming took off 5 bases at V and 2 bases at J, with 9 bases between the two ends. Germline V gene sequence: CDR1 MDHEN, CDR2 SYDVKM. The CDR3 runs 13 residues.

The sample holds many counts of this clone. The chain carries TRBV18 and TRBJ1-1; tentative D call: TRBD1 (5 bases). The ends were cut back, 3 bases at V and 0 bases at J, with 20 bases in the middle. Germline CDR1 and CDR2: KGHSH and LQKENI. The CDR3 totals 18 residues. The CDR3 spells CASSPRGTEITLNTEAFF. The CDR3 DNA reads as TGTGCCAGCTCACCGCGGGGCACCGAAATCACTCTGAACACTGAAGCTTTCTTT.

This clone occurred many times. V gene TRBV10-2 combines with J gene TRBJ2-7; weak D call: TRBD1 (5 bases). Trimming took off 7 bases at V and 6 bases at J, with 10 bases between the two ends. The V gene's germline CDR1 is WSHSY and CDR2 SAAADI. The CDR3 length is 11 residues. CDR3 sequence reads: CASTQGSEQYF. CDR3 sequence (DNA): TGCGCCAGCACCCAGGGCAGCGAGCAGTACTTC.

On this clone itself: A much larger clone is a single base away; this may be a read error. The chain joins TRBV30 to TRBJ1-1; D remains ambiguous. The CDR3 runs to 11 residues. Per germline, CDR1 GTSNPN and CDR2 SVGIG (reference sequence). CDR3 DNA: TGTGCCTGGAGGGACGTGACTGAAGCTATCTTT. It translates to CAWRDVTEAIF.

The chain links TRBV5-1 to TRBJ2-7; either TRBD1 or TRBD2 may fit D (6 bases each). V was shortened by 0 bases and J by 0 bases, with 13 bases between the two germline ends. The CDR3 is made up of 16 amino acids. Germline CDR1 SGHRS, CDR2 YFSETQ. CDR3 sequence (DNA): TGCGCCAGCAGCTTGGCCGGGGGACATAACTCCTACGAGCAGTACTTC. It yields the protein CASSLAGGHNSYEQYF.

This clone has ten or more counts. This may be a read error, as it is one base from a much larger clone. V usage is TRBV30 and J usage is TRBJ2-7; TRBD1 matches 7 bases. Looked up from germline, CDR1 is GTSNPN and CDR2 is SVGIG (reference sequence). CDR3 length: 13 residues. V gave up 3 bases and J gave up 5 bases; unmatched junction bases: 7. The DNA for the CDR3 is TGTGCCTGGAGCAGACAGGGTGCCCACGAGCAGTACTTC. Its protein product is CAWSRQGAHEQYF.

This chain links TRBV25-1 with TRBJ2-1; D is possibly TRBD2 (5 bases). Looked up from germline, CDR1 is MGHDK and CDR2 is SYGVNS. There are 13 residues in the CDR3. Trimming stripped 3 bases from V and 11 bases from J, with 14 bases between. Here the CDR3 DNA reads TGTGCCAGCAGTGACTGGCTAGCCCATAAGCAGTTCTTC. This gives the protein CASSDWLAHKQFF. Looking up the rest from reference TRBV25-1 and TRBJ2-1 gives the full variable domain: EADIYQTPRYLVIGTGKKITLECSQTMGHDKMYWYQQDPGMELHLIHYSYGVNSTEKGDLSSESTVSRIRTEHFPLTLESARPSHTSQYLCASSDWLAHKQFFGPGTRLTVL.

The chain joins TRBV27 to TRBJ1-5, with TRBD1 matching 11 bases. Losses at the gene ends were 6 bases for V and 2 bases for J; bases not matched to a gene: 6. The germline V gene has CDR1 MNHEY and CDR2 SMNVEV (reference sequence). This CDR3 spans 16 amino acids. The CDR3 protein is CASRGTGGWGNQPQHF. The CDR3, as DNA: TGTGCCAGCAGAGGGACAGGGGGTTGGGGCAATCAGCCCCAGCATTTT.

This chain links TRBV28 with TRBJ2-6; 7 nucleotides align to TRBD1. V lost 2 bases, J lost 1 base, and 5 bases stayed unmatched. This CDR3 region has 17 residues. The germline gives CDR1 MDHEN, CDR2 SYDVKM. CDR3 nucleotides: TGTGCCAGCAGTTTAGGGACAGTATTATCTGGGGCCAACGTCCTGACTTTC. This gives the protein CASSLGTVLSGANVLTF.

The chain joins TRBV18 to TRBJ1-1, with D perhaps matching TRBD1 (5 bases). Germline V CDR1 and CDR2: KGHSH, LQKENI. V was cut by 3 bases and J by 0 bases, with 8 bases left in between. The length of the CDR3 is 14 residues. The CDR3 region is CASSPGLMNTEAFF. DNA of the CDR3: TGTGCCAGCTCACCGGGGCTAATGAACACTGAAGCTTTCTTT.

The chain employs TRBV5-4 and TRBJ2-7, with a weak D call TRBD2 (5 bases). There are 14 residues in the CDR3. Trimming shortened V by 0 bases and J by 6 bases, and 13 bases separated the two germline ends. Germline V gene data show CDR1 as SGHNT and CDR2 as YYREEE (reference sequence). CDR3 amino acids: CASSLAPGKGEQYF. For the CDR3, the DNA is TGTGCCAGCAGCTTGGCGCCCGGGAAAGGCGAGCAGTACTTC. The full variable domain, rest sourced from reference TRBV5-4 and TRBJ2-7, is ETGVTQSPTHLIKTRGQQVTLRCSSQSGHNTVSWYQQALGQGPQFIFQYYREEENGRGNFPPRFSGLQFPNYSSELNVNALELDDSALYLCASSLAPGKGEQYFGPGTRLTVT.

The V call is TRBV28, the J call TRBJ2-7; D is unclear. Between the trimmed V and J ends, which lost 6 bases and 6 bases, there was a span of 24 bases. The CDR3 has 16 residues. Germline V gives CDR1 MDHEN, CDR2 SYDVKM. The CDR3 nucleotides read TGTGCCAGCAGACGACGACCATGGCCTCCCTCGTCCGAGCAGTACTTC. Amino acids: CASRRRPWPPSSEQYF.

This clone has a count of ten or more. The chain links TRBV7-2 to TRBJ2-7; the D is unclear. The CDR3 is made up of 15 amino acids. The V gene lost 0 bases and the J gene lost 12 bases, with 21 bases spanning the gap. Germline lookup yields CDR1 SGHTA and CDR2 FQGNSA. For the CDR3, the DNA is TGTGCCAGCAGCTTAGCCCGGGCTACCAGACTCGGGCTGTACTTC. It encodes CASSLARATRLGLYF.

In its sample, this clone was seen many times. The V gene is TRBV7-3, the J gene TRBJ1-1, with D perhaps matching TRBD1 (5 bases). The length of the CDR3 is 13 residues. Trimming removed 2 bases at V and 6 bases at J, with 10 bases between. CDR1 SGHTA and CDR2 FQGTGA come from the germline V gene. CDR3 nucleotides: TGTGCCAGCAGCTTAGGCCCCAGGGCTGAAGCTTTCTTT. This encodes CASSLGPRAEAFF. Based on the CDR3 plus reference TRBV7-3 and TRBJ1-1, the full variable domain is GAGVSQTPSNKVTEKGKYVELRCDPISGHTALYWYRQSLGQGPEFLIYFQGTGAADDSGLPNDRFFAVRPEGSVSTLKIQRTERGDSAVYLCASSLGPRAEAFFGQGTRLTVV.

V and J are TRBV9 and TRBJ2-1; 8 positions agree with TRBD1. CDR3 length: 11 amino acids. Looked up from germline, CDR1 is SGDLS and CDR2 is YYNGEE. V dropped 4 bases and J dropped 15; count of bases not matched to a gene: 6. The CDR3 DNA is TGTGCCAGCAGCCCAGGACAGGGTTTGTTCTTC. Translation: CASSPGQGLFF. Supplemented by reference TRBV9 and TRBJ2-1, the full variable domain reads DSGVTQTPKHLITATGQRVTLRCSPRSGDLSVYWYQQSLDQGLQFLIQYYNGEERAKGNILERFSAQQFPDLHSELNLSSLELGDSALYFCASSPGQGLFFGPGTRLTVL.